This T cell receptor beta chain came from a study of identical twins. Study-level results: When twins shared out-of-frame alpha sequences, those sequences had excess low generation probability. In cord blood, abundant beta clonotypes had fewer insertions; memory showed no trend. Invariant MAIT and iNKT cells are populations that could partly confound zero-insertion analyses. Twins' surplus sharing was weaker for beta out-of-frame sequences.

TCRdb re-called the 5' RACE reads with MiXCR, one entry per CDR3 protein. In the table there are 1.5 million to 2 million distinct CDR3 sequences, under 35% of which are singletons. This CDR3 has 14 residues. Germline CDR1 reads SGHRS; CDR2 reads YFSETQ. V shed 6 bases and J 2 bases; nucleotides not matched to a gene: 5. This clonotype has just a few counts. Antigen unknown. The rearrangement joins TRBV5-1 to TRBJ2-3; 8 positions match TRBD1. This TCR derives from a newborn girl in good health. Source material: cord blood. The CDR3 coding sequence is TGCGCCAGCAACTCCAGGGGGCACACAGATACGCAGTATTTT. Protein: CASNSRGHTDTQYF. Complete variable domain (other parts from reference TRBV5-1 and TRBJ2-3): KAGVTQTPRYLIKTRGQQVTLSCSPISGHRSVSWYQQTPGQGLQFLFEYFSETQRNKGNFPGRFSGRQFSNSRSEMNVSTLELGDSALYLCASNSRGHTDTQYFGPGTRLTVL.